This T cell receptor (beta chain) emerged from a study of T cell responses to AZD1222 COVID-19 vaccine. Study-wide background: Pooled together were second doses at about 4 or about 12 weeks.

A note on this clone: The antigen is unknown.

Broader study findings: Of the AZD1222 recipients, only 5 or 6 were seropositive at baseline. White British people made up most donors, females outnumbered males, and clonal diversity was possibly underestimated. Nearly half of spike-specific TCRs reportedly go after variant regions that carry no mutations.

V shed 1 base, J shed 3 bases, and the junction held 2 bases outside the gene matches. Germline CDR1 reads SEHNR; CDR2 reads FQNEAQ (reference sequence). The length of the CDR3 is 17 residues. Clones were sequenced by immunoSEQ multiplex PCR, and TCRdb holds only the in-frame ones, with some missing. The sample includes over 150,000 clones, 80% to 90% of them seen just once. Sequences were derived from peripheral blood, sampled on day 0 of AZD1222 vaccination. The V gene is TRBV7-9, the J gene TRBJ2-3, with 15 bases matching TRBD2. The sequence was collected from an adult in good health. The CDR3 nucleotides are TGTGCCAGCAGCTTAGGGACTAGCGGGGGGGCTACAGATACGCAGTATTTT. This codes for CASSLGTSGGATDTQYF.